The next 31 T cell receptor beta chains were all read from a single sample in a study of cytomegalovirus exposure and HLA in healthy donors. PCR amplification relied on 60 Vbeta primers (plus 13 Jbeta primers). The assay was immunoSEQ multiplex PCR, and TCRdb's table has in-frame clones only and misses some. This sample yields about 160,000 clones, of which around 80% are seen a single time; over 1.3% belongs to the top ten. The sequencing input was PBMCs. These receptors were taken from a man younger than 35 in good health and CMV-seronegative.

This rearrangement joins TRBV19 to TRBJ2-1; TRBD1 might be the D (5 bases). Trimming shortened V by 3 bases and J by 5 bases, and 17 bases separated the two germline ends. CDR3 length: 16 amino acids. CDR1 is LNHDA, CDR2 SQIVND, per germline (reference sequence). The CDR3 is CASSIALQGGHNEQFF. In DNA, the CDR3 is TGTGCCAGTAGTATCGCGCTTCAGGGTGGACACAATGAGCAGTTCTTC.

The chain has TRBV10-3 and TRBJ2-7; 7 bases are shared with TRBD1. The trim removed 7 bases at V and 3 bases at J, leaving 6 bases unmatched. The CDR3 contains 13 residues. Germline assignment: CDR1 ENHRY and CDR2 SYGVKD. The CDR3 protein is CAITGRDSYEQYF. DNA of the CDR3: TGTGCCATCACCGGCCGGGACAGCTACGAGCAGTACTTC.

With respect to this clone: The junction departs from the called germline gene at one end, perhaps through a read error. This chain joins TRBV7-9 and TRBJ1-1; D is perhaps TRBD1 (6 bases). The CDR3 runs 14 residues. CDR1 SEHNR and CDR2 FQNEAQ come from the germline V gene (reference sequence). For the CDR3, the DNA is TGTTCCAGCAGCGCACAGGGTGGGAGCACTGAAGCTTTCTTT. This gives the protein CSSSAQGGSTEAFF.

The rearrangement uses TRBV9 and TRBJ1-2; TRBD1 agrees at 9 bases. With 1 base clipped from V and 4 bases from J, the junction kept 11 bases outside the gene matches. The V gene's germline CDR1 is SGDLS and CDR2 YYNGEE. The CDR3 contains 17 residues. The CDR3 nucleotides read TGTGCCAGCAGCGTAACCGGGACGGGACAGGGACCCTATGGCTACACCTTC. Translating it yields CASSVTGTGQGPYGYTF.

The chain recombines TRBV2 with TRBJ2-7; TRBD1 agrees at 7 bases. Germline V gives CDR1 SNHLY, CDR2 FYNNEI. The trim removed 2 bases at V and 6 bases at J, leaving 7 bases unmatched. The CDR3 consists of 14 residues. The CDR3, as DNA: TGTGCCAGCAGTGAAATACAGGGGATAGGCGAGCAGTACTTC. It encodes CASSEIQGIGEQYF.

This chain joins TRBV6-1 and TRBJ2-2, with 7 nucleotides matching TRBD2. V lost 5 bases to trimming and J lost 7 bases; unmatched junction nucleotides: 10. The length of the CDR3 is 15 residues. Germline V CDR1 and CDR2: MNHNS, SASEGT. The CDR3 loop is CASSSPSGGYGELFF. The CDR3 DNA is TGTGCCAGCAGTTCCCCATCCGGGGGGTACGGGGAGCTGTTTTTT.

The chain has TRBV6-1 and TRBJ1-6, with D perhaps matching TRBD1 (5 bases). This CDR3 region has 14 residues. Trimming pared 1 base from V and 6 bases from J, leaving 7 bases between. The germline V gene encodes CDR1 MNHNS and CDR2 SASEGT. The CDR3: CASSEVGGNSPLHF. The CDR3 region has the DNA TGTGCCAGCAGTGAAGTGGGGGGTAATTCACCCCTCCACTTT.

Concerning this clone itself: Different DNA sequences within this sample yield the same CDR3. The CDR3 DNA reads as TGTGCCAGCAGTGAACAGGGCACTGGCTACACCTTC. This sequence encodes CASSEQGTGYTF. The chain employs TRBV2 and TRBJ1-2, with TRBD1 as a possible D gene (5 bases). This CDR3 comprises 12 residues. The ends were cut back, 2 bases at V and 7 bases at J, with 8 bases in the middle. Germline V lookup: CDR1 SNHLY, CDR2 FYNNEI.

The chain employs TRBV19 and TRBJ2-1; TRBD2 matches at 7 bases. The CDR3 has 14 amino acids. V trimming: 10 bases; J trimming: 9 bases; junction bases outside the gene matches: 15. Germline loops: CDR1 LNHDA, CDR2 SQIVND (reference sequence). This CDR3 reads CATLRDSGLGEQFF. For the CDR3, the DNA is TGTGCCACCCTTCGGGATAGCGGGTTAGGTGAGCAGTTCTTC.

The chain uses TRBV7-9 and TRBJ2-2, with D maybe TRBD2 (5 bases). This CDR3 has 16 amino acids. Germline CDR1 is SEHNR and CDR2 is FQNEAQ (reference sequence). Trimming removed 2 bases from V and 6 bases from J, with 16 bases in between. This CDR3 is CASSLRDLKEAGELFF. The CDR3 coding sequence is TGTGCCAGCAGCTTAAGGGATTTGAAGGAGGCCGGGGAGCTGTTTTTT. The whole variable domain, filled in from reference TRBV7-9 and TRBJ2-2, reads DTGVSQNPRHKITKRGQNVTFRCDPISEHNRLYWYRQTLGQGPEFLTYFQNEAQLEKSRLLSDRFSAERPKGSFSTLEIQRTEQGDSAMYLCASSLRDLKEAGELFFGEGSRLTVL.

The chain has TRBV7-9 and TRBJ2-1, with 11 bases aligning to TRBD2. The CDR3 spans 18 residues. Germline assignment: CDR1 SEHNR and CDR2 FQNEAQ (reference sequence). J gave up 0 bases and V 1 base, and 5 bases lay outside the gene matches. This CDR3 reads CASSLGGLADRSYNEQFF. In DNA form, the CDR3 reads TGTGCCAGCAGCTTAGGGGGACTAGCGGACCGCTCCTACAATGAGCAGTTCTTC.

The J gene is TRBJ1-1, the V gene TRBV18, with D possibly matching TRBD1 (6 bases). There are 17 residues in the CDR3. CDR1 is KGHSH, CDR2 LQKENI, per germline. Trimming stripped 0 bases from V and 5 bases from J, with 19 bases between. This CDR3 reads CASSPPGRGTPGTEAFF. CDR3 nucleotide sequence: TGTGCCAGCTCACCACCGGGTAGGGGGACACCGGGTACTGAAGCTTTCTTT.

This chain uses TRBV30 with TRBJ2-2; TRBD2 matches at 14 bases. J gave up 9 bases and V 5 bases, and 8 bases lay outside the gene matches. The CDR3 extends over 15 amino acids. Germline loops: CDR1 GTSNPN, CDR2 SVGIG (reference sequence). CDR3 coding DNA: TGTGCCTGGGGCAAGGGGACTAGCGGGAGTAGGGAGCTGTTTTTT. It codes for CAWGKGTSGSRELFF.

The chain recombines TRBV29-1 with TRBJ1-2; possibly TRBD1 for D (5 bases). Deletions cut 5 bases from V and 3 bases from J, with 13 bases between. The CDR3 loop spans 13 amino acids. Germline CDR1 reads SQVTM; CDR2 reads ANQGSEA. CDR3 sequence: CSVYGGEDYGYTF. The DNA of the CDR3 is TGCAGCGTTTATGGGGGGGAGGACTATGGCTACACCTTC.

The chain is built from TRBV5-8 and TRBJ2-7; 12 bases map to TRBD1. The junction had 9 bases not matched to a gene; V was cut back by 5 bases and J by 6 bases. The CDR3 contains 15 residues. The germline gives CDR1 SGHTS, CDR2 YDEGEE. The CDR3 protein is CASSFDMGQGAEQYF. The CDR3 nucleotides are TGTGCCAGCAGTTTTGATATGGGACAGGGGGCCGAGCAGTACTTC.

The genes are TRBV29-1 and TRBJ2-2; 8 bases map to TRBD1. Germline CDR1 and CDR2: SQVTM and ANQGSEA. V was pared by 2 bases and J by 3 bases, with 5 bases of the junction left unmatched. This CDR3 has 15 residues. CDR3 region: CSVEKDRADTGELFF. The CDR3 DNA reads TGCAGCGTTGAAAAGGACAGGGCTGACACCGGGGAGCTGTTTTTT.

The chain employs TRBV25-1 and TRBJ2-2; 9 positions match TRBD1. CDR3 length equals 16 residues. Germline V gene data show CDR1 as MGHDK and CDR2 as SYGVNS. J was trimmed by 4 bases and V by 8 bases; bases with no gene match: 11. The CDR3 DNA sequence: TGTGCCAGCTCTCGAACCTGGACAGGGGCCACCGGGGAGCTGTTTTTT. Its translation: CASSRTWTGATGELFF. The full variable domain, rest sourced from reference TRBV25-1 and TRBJ2-2, is EADIYQTPRYLVIGTGKKITLECSQTMGHDKMYWYQQDPGMELHLIHYSYGVNSTEKGDLSSESTVSRIRTEHFPLTLESARPSHTSQYLCASSRTWTGATGELFFGEGSRLTVL.

This clone was recorded once. This chain joins TRBV7-9 and TRBJ2-1, with D maybe TRBD2 (5 bases). Germline assignment: CDR1 SEHNR and CDR2 FQNEAQ (reference sequence). The CDR3 has 15 residues. Trimming removed 4 bases at V and 4 bases at J, with 14 bases between. CDR3 coding DNA: TGTGCCAGCAGCTCCCTAGGACTCGATTACAATGAGCAGTTCTTC. It codes for CASSSLGLDYNEQFF. The full variable domain, in which reference TRBV7-9 and TRBJ2-1 provide the parts outside the CDR3, is DTGVSQNPRHKITKRGQNVTFRCDPISEHNRLYWYRQTLGQGPEFLTYFQNEAQLEKSRLLSDRFSAERPKGSFSTLEIQRTEQGDSAMYLCASSSLGLDYNEQFFGPGTRLTVL.

This chain joins TRBV4-3 and TRBJ2-7; D is possibly TRBD2 (5 bases). The CDR3 loop spans 15 amino acids. Trimming removed 0 bases from V and 1 base from J, with 10 bases in between. The V gene's germline CDR1 is LGHNA and CDR2 YSLEER. The CDR3, as DNA: TGCGCCAGCAGCCAAGAACCCGACTATTCCTACGAGCAGTACTTC. Its protein product is CASSQEPDYSYEQYF.

This clone showed up just once. The same CDR3 can be traced to other DNA sequences in this sample. J is TRBJ2-1 and V is TRBV5-1, with a tentative D call TRBD2 (5 bases). Deletions cut 1 base from V and 1 base from J, with 6 bases between. CDR1 and CDR2 from the germline V gene are SGHRS and YFSETQ. CDR3 size: 14 residues. This CDR3 is CASSLSGSYNEQFF. For the CDR3, the DNA is TGCGCCAGCAGCTTGAGCGGTTCCTACAATGAGCAGTTCTTC.

The V and J genes are TRBV6-1 and TRBJ1-6; tentative D call: TRBD1 (5 bases). CDR3 length equals 15 residues. The germline CDR1 and CDR2 sequences are MNHNS and SASEGT. V dropped 2 bases and J dropped 10 bases, with 15 bases sitting between them. The CDR3 sequence is CASSEYQGTESPLHF. CDR3 DNA: TGTGCCAGCAGTGAATACCAGGGAACGGAGTCACCCCTCCACTTT.

This sequence joins TRBV7-9 and TRBJ1-6; a weak D match, TRBD1 (5 bases). This CDR3 has 16 residues. Looked up from germline, CDR1 is SEHNR and CDR2 is FQNEAQ (reference sequence). Trimming took off 2 bases at V and 5 bases at J, with 13 bases between the two ends. CDR3 nucleotides: TGTGCCAGCAGCTTAATGGGAGGCAGGGATAATTCACCCCTCCACTTT. Encoded protein: CASSLMGGRDNSPLHF.

Only a few counts were recorded for this clone. V usage is TRBV6-5 and J usage is TRBJ2-7; weak D call: TRBD1 (5 bases). This CDR3 is 13 amino acids long. Germline values: CDR1 MNHEY, CDR2 SVGAGI. V was pared by 5 bases and J by 9 bases, with 17 bases between. Written as DNA, the CDR3 is TGTGCCAGCAGTCCCCAAGGGGCGCGAGGGCAGTACTTC. Its translation is CASSPQGARGQYF.

This clone was recorded a few times. This chain connects TRBV7-2 to TRBJ2-5, with D maybe TRBD2 (5 bases). This CDR3 is built from 14 residues. CDR1 and CDR2 from the germline V gene are SGHTA and FQGNSA. Trimming removed 2 bases at V and 5 bases at J, with 12 bases between. The CDR3 protein is CASSLYEGVETQYF. CDR3 bases: TGTGCCAGCAGCTTATATGAGGGAGTTGAGACCCAGTACTTC.

This clone was seen a few times. The rearrangement links TRBV19 to TRBJ2-7, with 10 bases matching TRBD1. Trimming at V came to 4 bases and at J to 2 bases, leaving 14 bases not matched to a gene. Per the germline V gene, CDR1 is LNHDA and CDR2 is SQIVND (reference sequence). This CDR3 comprises 18 residues. CDR3 region: CASSKDARGTGDTYEQYF. The CDR3 nucleotides are TGTGCCAGTAGTAAGGACGCCCGAGGGACAGGGGATACCTACGAGCAGTACTTC.

The chain joins TRBV6-5 to TRBJ2-7, with 13 nucleotides matching TRBD2. CDR1 is MNHEY, CDR2 SVGAGI, per germline. V dropped 9 bases and J dropped 4; count of bases not matched to a gene: 6. This CDR3 region has 14 residues. Here the CDR3 DNA reads TGTGCCAGTGGACTAGCGGGAGATGGGTACGAGCAGTACTTC. As protein: CASGLAGDGYEQYF.

The chain employs TRBV14 and TRBJ2-5; TRBD2 matches 10 bases. This CDR3 comprises 16 residues. The V gene end was trimmed by 4 bases and the J gene end by 6 bases; junction bases not matched to a gene: 11. Germline CDR1 SGHDN, CDR2 FVKESK. The DNA for the CDR3 is TGTGCCAGCAGCCTTGCCCACCCTAGCGGGAGAAAGACCCAGTACTTC. Protein sequence: CASSLAHPSGRKTQYF. The variable domain in full, with the rest retrieved from reference TRBV14 and TRBJ2-5, is EAGVTQFPSHSVIEKGQTVTLRCDPISGHDNLYWYRRVMGKEIKFLLHFVKESKQDESGMPNNRFLAERTGGTYSTLKVQPAELEDSGVYFCASSLAHPSGRKTQYFGPGTRLLVL.

This clone has just one count. The chain combines TRBV27 with TRBJ2-1, with 15 nucleotides matching TRBD2. The CDR3 is 15 residues long. V trimming: 10 bases; J trimming: 10 bases; junction bases outside the gene matches: 11. Germline V lookup: CDR1 MNHEY, CDR2 SMNVEV (reference sequence). The CDR3 region is CATGAGTSGRPEQFF. The DNA of the CDR3 is TGTGCCACTGGGGCCGGGACTAGCGGGAGGCCCGAGCAGTTCTTC.

The J gene is TRBJ2-2, the V gene TRBV28, with D perhaps TRBD1 (5 bases). V lost 3 bases to trimming and J lost 4 bases, with 12 bases between them. CDR1 and CDR2 (germline): MDHEN, SYDVKM. This CDR3 is built from 15 residues. The CDR3 is CASSFKGLSTGELFF. CDR3 nucleotide sequence: TGTGCCAGCAGTTTTAAGGGGCTTTCCACCGGGGAGCTGTTTTTT.

The chain combines TRBV5-1 with TRBJ2-2; no definite D call. CDR3 length: 13 residues. Trimming left V 2 bases short and J 6 bases short, with 8 bases between. Germline CDR1 reads SGHRS; CDR2 reads YFSETQ. This chain's CDR3 is CASSFTEPGELFF. CDR3 bases: TGCGCCAGCAGCTTTACAGAGCCCGGGGAGCTGTTTTTT.

A few counts support this clone. The gene calls are TRBV15 and TRBJ2-7, with D tentatively TRBD1 (6 bases). This CDR3 contains 15 residues. Looked up from germline, CDR1 is LNHNV and CDR2 is YYDKDF (reference sequence). V lost 1 base and J 0 bases, leaving 10 bases between the germline ends. As DNA, the CDR3 is TGTGCCACCAGCAGAGGGGGACACCTCTCCTACGAGCAGTACTTC. Translated, it gives CATSRGGHLSYEQYF.